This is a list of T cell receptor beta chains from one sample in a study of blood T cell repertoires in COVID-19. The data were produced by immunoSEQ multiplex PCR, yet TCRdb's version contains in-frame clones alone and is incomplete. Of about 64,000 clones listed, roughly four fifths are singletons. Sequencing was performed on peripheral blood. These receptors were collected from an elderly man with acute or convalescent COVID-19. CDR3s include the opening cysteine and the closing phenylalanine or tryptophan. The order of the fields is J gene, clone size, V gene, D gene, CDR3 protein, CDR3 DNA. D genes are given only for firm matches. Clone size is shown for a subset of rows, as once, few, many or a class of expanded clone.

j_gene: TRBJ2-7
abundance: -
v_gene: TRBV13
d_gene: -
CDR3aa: CASRWTPGGEQYF
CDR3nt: TGTGCCAGCAGATGGACCCCCGGGGGCGAGCAGTACTTC

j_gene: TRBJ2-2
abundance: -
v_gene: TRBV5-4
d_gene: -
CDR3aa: CASSPDAGDTGELFF
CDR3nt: TGTGCCAGCAGCCCGGACGCCGGGGACACCGGGGAGCTGTTTTTT

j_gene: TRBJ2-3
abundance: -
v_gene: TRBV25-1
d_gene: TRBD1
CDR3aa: CASSEVRDRGLDTQYF
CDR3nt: TGTGCCAGCAGTGAAGTCCGGGACAGGGGGTTAGATACGCAGTATTTT

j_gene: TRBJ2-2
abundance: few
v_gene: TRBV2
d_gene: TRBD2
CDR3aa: CASSQEGLAVNTGELFF
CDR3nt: TGTGCCAGCAGTCAAGAGGGACTAGCCGTGAACACCGGGGAGCTGTTTTTT

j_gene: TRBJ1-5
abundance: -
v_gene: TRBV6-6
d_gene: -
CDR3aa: CASSVGQYSNQPQHF
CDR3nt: TGTGCCAGCAGCGTAGGACAGTATAGCAATCAGCCCCAGCATTTT

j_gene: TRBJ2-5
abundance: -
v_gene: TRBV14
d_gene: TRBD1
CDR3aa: CASRGQGFQETQYF
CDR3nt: TGTGCCAGTCGTGGACAGGGGTTCCAAGAGACCCAGTACTTC

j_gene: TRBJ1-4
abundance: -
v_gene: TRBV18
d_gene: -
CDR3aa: CASSPRSAGQPNEKLFF
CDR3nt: TGTGCCAGCTCACCTAGATCGGCCGGACAGCCTAATGAAAAACTGTTTTTT

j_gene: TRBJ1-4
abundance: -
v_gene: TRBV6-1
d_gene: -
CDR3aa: CASSDQKTNEKLFF
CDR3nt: TGTGCCAGCAGTGACCAGAAAACTAATGAAAAACTGTTTTTT

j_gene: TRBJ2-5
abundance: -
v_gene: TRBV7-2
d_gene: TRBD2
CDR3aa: CASAYGGSGTVQETQYF
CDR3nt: TGTGCCAGCGCCTACGGGGGGAGCGGGACTGTTCAAGAGACCCAGTACTTC

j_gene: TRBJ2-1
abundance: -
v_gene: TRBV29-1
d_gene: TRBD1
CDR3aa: CSVVAGTALNEQFF
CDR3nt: TGCAGCGTTGTTGCCGGGACAGCCCTCAATGAGCAGTTCTTC

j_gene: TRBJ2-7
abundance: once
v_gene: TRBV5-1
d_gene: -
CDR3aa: CASSLGARESEQYF
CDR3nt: TGCGCCAGCAGCTTGGGGGCGAGAGAAAGCGAGCAGTACTTC

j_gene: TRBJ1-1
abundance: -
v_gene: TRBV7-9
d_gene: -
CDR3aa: CASSLTGWPNTEAFF
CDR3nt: TGTGCCAGCAGCTTAACGGGGTGGCCAAACACTGAAGCTTTCTTT

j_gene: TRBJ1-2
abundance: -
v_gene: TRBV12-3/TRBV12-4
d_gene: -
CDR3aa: CASSLGAGYGYTF
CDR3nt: TGTGCCAGCAGTTTAGGGGCGGGCTATGGCTACACCTTC

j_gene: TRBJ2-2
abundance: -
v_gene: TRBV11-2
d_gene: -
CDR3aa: CASSLVRGTGELFF
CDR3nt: TGTGCCAGCAGCCTAGTCCGGGGCACCGGGGAGCTGTTTTTT

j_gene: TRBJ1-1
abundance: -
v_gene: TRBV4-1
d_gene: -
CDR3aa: CASSQGTGMNTEAFF
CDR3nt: TGCGCCAGCAGCCAAGGAACGGGAATGAACACTGAAGCTTTCTTT

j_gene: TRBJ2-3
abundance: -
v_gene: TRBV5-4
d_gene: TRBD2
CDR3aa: CASSRGLQQDTQYF
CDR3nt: TGTGCCAGCAGCCGGGGACTACAACAAGATACGCAGTATTTT

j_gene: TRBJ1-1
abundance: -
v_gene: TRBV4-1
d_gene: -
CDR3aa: CASSHPLGKGNTEAFF
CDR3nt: TGCGCCAGCAGCCACCCCCTCGGGAAAGGGAACACTGAAGCTTTCTTT

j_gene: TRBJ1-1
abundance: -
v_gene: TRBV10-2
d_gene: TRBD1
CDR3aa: CASSAGTGTTEAFF
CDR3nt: TGCGCCAGCAGTGCCGGGACAGGGACTACTGAAGCTTTCTTT

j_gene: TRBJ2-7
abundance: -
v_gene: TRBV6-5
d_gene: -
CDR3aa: CASSYRGQPYEQYF
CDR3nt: TGTGCCAGCAGTTACCGGGGACAACCCTACGAGCAGTACTTC

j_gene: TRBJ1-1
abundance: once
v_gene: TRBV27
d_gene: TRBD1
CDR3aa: CASSTRQGEAFF
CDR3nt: TGTGCCAGCAGTACCAGACAGGGCGAAGCTTTCTTT

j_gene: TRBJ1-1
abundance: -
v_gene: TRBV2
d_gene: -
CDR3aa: CASRRWEDRGTEAFF
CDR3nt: TGTGCCAGCCGCAGGTGGGAGGATAGAGGGACTGAAGCTTTCTTT

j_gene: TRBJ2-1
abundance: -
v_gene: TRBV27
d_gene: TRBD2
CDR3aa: CASSSGLAGKNEQFF
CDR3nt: TGTGCCAGCAGTTCGGGGCTAGCGGGGAAAAATGAGCAGTTCTTC

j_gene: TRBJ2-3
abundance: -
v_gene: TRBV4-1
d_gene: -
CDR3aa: CASSQLTDTQYF
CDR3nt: TGCGCCAGCAGCCAACTCACAGATACGCAGTATTTT

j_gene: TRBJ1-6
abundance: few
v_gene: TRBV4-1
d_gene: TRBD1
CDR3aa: CASGRTGPRSPLHF
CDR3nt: TGCGCCAGCGGGCGGACAGGGCCTAGATCACCCCTCCACTTT

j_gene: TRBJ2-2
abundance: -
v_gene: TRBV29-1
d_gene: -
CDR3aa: CSIKGVGRELFF
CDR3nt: TGCAGCATCAAGGGGGTCGGGAGGGAGCTGTTTTTT

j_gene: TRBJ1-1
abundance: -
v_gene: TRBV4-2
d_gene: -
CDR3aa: CASSQRGLDTEAFF
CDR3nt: TGTGCCAGCAGCCAACGGGGTTTGGACACTGAAGCTTTCTTT

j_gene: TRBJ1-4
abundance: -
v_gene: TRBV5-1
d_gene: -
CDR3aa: CASSLGEGFATNEKLFF
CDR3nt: TGCGCCAGCAGCTTGGGAGAGGGATTTGCAACTAATGAAAAACTGTTTTTT

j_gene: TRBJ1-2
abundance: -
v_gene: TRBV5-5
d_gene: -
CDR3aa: CASSPDSYYGYTF
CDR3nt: TGTGCCAGCAGCCCCGACAGCTACTATGGCTACACCTTC

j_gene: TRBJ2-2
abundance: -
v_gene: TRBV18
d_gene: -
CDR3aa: CASSPGGGSGGNTGELFF
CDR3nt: TGTGCCAGCTCACCGGGTGGCGGCTCCGGGGGGAACACCGGGGAGCTGTTTTTT

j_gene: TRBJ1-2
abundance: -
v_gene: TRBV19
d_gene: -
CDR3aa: CASSIATGYGYTF
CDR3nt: TGTGCCAGTAGTATCGCCACAGGTTATGGCTACACCTTC

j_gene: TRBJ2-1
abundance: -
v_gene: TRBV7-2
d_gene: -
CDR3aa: CASSRAGRAVEYNEQFF
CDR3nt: TGTGCCAGCAGCCGTGCTGGTCGAGCGGTGGAATACAATGAGCAGTTCTTC

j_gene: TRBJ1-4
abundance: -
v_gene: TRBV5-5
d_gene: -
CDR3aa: CASSLVTVGEKLFF
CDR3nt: TGTGCCAGCAGCTTGGTAACAGTTGGTGAAAAACTGTTTTTT

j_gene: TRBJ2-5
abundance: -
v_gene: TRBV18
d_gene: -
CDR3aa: CASSPAGLQETQYF
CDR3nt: TGTGCCAGCTCACCCGCGGGGCTCCAAGAGACCCAGTACTTC

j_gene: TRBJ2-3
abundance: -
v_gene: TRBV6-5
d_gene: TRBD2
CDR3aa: CASSLSGAPFTDTQYF
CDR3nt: TGTGCCAGCAGTTTAAGCGGGGCCCCATTCACAGATACGCAGTATTTT

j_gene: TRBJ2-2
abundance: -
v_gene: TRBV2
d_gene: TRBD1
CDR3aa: CASRGQGATGELFF
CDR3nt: TGTGCCAGCCGAGGACAGGGGGCAACCGGGGAGCTGTTTTTT

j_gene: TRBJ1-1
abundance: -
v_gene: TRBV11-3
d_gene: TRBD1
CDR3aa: CASTPQGAGKAAFF
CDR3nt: TGTGCCAGCACCCCACAGGGGGCGGGAAAGGCAGCTTTCTTT

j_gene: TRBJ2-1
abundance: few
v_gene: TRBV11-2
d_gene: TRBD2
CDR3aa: CASSREVNEQFF
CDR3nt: TGTGCCAGCAGCCGGGAGGTCAATGAGCAGTTCTTC

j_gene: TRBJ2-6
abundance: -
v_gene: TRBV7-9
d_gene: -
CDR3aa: CASSLVRANVLTF
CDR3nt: TGTGCCAGCAGCTTAGTAAGGGCCAACGTCCTGACTTTC

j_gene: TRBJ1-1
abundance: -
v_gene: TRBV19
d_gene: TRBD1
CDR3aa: CASRGRTGIFTEAFF
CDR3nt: TGTGCCAGTCGCGGCCGGACAGGCATCTTCACTGAAGCTTTCTTT

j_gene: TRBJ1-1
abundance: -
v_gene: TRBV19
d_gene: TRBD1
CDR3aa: CASSISNRGTEAFF
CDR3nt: TGTGCCAGTAGTATTTCGAACAGGGGGACTGAAGCTTTCTTT

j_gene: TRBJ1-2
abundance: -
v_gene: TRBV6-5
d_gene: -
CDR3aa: CASSYQRTIGGYTF
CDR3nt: TGTGCCAGCAGTTATCAGAGAACTATCGGTGGCTACACCTTC

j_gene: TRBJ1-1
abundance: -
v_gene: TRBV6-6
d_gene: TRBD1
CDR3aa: CAIRPGQGDTEAFF
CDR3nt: TGTGCCATCAGACCGGGACAGGGGGATACTGAAGCTTTCTTT

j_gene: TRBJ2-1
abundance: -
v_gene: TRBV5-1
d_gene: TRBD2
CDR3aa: CASSWADWRGGAYNEQFF
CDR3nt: TGCGCCAGCAGCTGGGCTGACTGGCGGGGGGGCGCCTACAATGAGCAGTTCTTC

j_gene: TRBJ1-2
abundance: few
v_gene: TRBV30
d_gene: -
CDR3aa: CAWSGVGLDHCIYGYTF
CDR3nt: TGTGCCTGGAGCGGGGTGGGCCTCGACCATTGCATCTATGGCTACACCTTC

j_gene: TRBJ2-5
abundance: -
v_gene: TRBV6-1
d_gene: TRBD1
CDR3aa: CASSKGTGGFAETQYF
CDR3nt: TGTGCCAGCAGTAAAGGGACAGGGGGATTCGCAGAGACCCAGTACTTC

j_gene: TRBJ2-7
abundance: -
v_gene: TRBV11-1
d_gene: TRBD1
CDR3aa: CASSPGTGSREQYF
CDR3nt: TGTGCCAGCAGCCCCGGGACAGGGTCGCGGGAGCAGTACTTC

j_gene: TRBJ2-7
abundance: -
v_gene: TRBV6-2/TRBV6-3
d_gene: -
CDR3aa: CASSYGWRLVSYEQYF
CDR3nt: TGTGCCAGCAGTTACGGGTGGAGGTTAGTCTCCTACGAGCAGTACTTC